This TCR beta chain was identified during a study of blood T cell repertoires in COVID-19. Per the authors' pipeline: The assay estimated nucleated cells by amplifying reference gene primers. Sequencing used immunoSEQ multiplex PCR; TCRdb keeps in-frame clones, though not all of them. V and J calls and clone size are copied from that table; D and trimming were computed from the DNA. The sample lists some 180,000 clones, around 85% occurring once. The study assigned cohorts using participant-reported clinical history. Symptom resolution, clearance, or two negative PCRs marked the recovered donors of Cohort 3. The V gene lost 3 bases and the J gene lost 13 bases, with 16 bases spanning the gap. CDR3 length: 13 residues. Germline CDR1 reads GTSNPN; CDR2 reads SVGIG (reference sequence).

This clonotype was obtained from a man in his forties or fifties who had recovered from COVID-19. Input material: PBMCs or T cells enriched from blood (not recorded which). The chain has TRBV30 and TRBJ1-6; D not resolved. CDR3 loop: CAWRAGPFNPLHF. The DNA of the CDR3 is TGTGCCTGGAGAGCAGGTCCCTTTAATCCCCTCCACTTT.